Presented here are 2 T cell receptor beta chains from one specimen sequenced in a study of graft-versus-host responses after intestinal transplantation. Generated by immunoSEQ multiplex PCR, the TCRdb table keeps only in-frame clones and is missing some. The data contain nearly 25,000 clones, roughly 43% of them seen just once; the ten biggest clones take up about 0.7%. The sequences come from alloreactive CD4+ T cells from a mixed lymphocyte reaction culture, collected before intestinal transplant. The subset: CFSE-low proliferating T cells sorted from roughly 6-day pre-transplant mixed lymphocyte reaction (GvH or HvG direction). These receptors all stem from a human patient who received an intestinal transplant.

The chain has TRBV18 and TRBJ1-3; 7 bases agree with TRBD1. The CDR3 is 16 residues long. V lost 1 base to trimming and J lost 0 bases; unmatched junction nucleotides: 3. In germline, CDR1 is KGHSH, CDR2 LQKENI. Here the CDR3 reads CASSPLRDSSGNTIYF. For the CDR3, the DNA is TGTGCCAGCTCACCACTGAGGGACAGCTCTGGAAACACCATATATTTT.

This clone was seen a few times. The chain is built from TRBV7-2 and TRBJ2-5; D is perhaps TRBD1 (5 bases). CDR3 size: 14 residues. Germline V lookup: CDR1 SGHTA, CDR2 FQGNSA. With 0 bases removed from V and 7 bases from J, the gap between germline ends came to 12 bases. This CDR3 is CASSLAGPDRTQYF. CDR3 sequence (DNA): TGTGCCAGCAGCTTAGCGGGGCCTGATCGGACCCAGTACTTC.